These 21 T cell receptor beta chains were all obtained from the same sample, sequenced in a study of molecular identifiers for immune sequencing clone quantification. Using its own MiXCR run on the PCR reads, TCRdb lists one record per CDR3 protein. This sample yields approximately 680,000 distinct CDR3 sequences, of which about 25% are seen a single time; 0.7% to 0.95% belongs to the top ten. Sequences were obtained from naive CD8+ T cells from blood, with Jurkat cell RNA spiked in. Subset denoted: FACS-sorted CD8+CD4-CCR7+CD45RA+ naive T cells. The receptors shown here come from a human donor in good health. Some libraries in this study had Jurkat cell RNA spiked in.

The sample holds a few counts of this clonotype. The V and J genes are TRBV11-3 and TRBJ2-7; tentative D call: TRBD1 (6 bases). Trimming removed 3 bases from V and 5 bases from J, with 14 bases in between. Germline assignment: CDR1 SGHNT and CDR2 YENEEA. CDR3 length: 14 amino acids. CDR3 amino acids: CASSFAGAHNEQYF. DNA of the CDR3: TGTGCCAGCAGCTTTGCAGGGGCGCATAACGAGCAGTACTTC.

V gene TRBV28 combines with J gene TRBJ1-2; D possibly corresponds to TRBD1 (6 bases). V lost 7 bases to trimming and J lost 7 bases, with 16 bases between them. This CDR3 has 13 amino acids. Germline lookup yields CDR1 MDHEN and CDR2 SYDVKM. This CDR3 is CASKDPGAPGYTF. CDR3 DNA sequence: TGTGCCAGCAAAGATCCGGGGGCCCCTGGCTACACCTTC.

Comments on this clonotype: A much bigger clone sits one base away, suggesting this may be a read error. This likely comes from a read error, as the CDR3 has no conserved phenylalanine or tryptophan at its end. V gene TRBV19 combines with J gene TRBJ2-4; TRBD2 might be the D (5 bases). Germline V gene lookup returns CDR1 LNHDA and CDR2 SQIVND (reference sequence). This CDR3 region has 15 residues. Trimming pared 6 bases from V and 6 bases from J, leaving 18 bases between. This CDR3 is CASRAGNPAGNIQYL. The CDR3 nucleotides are TGTGCCAGTAGGGCCGGGAACCCAGCCGGAAACATTCAGTACCTC.

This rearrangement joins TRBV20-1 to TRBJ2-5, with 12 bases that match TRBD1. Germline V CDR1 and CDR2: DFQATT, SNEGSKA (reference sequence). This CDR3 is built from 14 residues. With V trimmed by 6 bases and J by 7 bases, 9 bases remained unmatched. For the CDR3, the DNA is TGCAGTGCCGGTAGGGACAGGGGGCCGGTGACCCAGTACTTC. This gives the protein CSAGRDRGPVTQYF.

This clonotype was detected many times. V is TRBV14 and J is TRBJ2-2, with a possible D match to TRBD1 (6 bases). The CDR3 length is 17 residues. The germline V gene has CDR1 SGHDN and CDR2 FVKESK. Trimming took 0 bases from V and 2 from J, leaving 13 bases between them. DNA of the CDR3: TGTGCCAGCAGCCAAGATCTTCGGACAGTCAACACCGGGGAGCTGTTTTTT. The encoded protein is CASSQDLRTVNTGELFF.

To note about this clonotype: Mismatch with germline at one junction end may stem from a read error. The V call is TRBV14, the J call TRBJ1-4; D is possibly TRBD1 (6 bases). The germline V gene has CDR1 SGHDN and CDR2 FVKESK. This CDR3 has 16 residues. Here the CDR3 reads CAGSQDLGGYEEKLFF. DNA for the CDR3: TGTGCCGGCAGCCAAGATTTAGGGGGGTACGAAGAAAAACTGTTTTTT.

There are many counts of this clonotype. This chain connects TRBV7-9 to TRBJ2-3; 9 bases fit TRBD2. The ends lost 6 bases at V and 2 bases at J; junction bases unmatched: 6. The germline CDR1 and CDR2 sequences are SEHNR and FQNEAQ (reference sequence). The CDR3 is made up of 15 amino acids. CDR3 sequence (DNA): TGTGCCAGCAGGGCGGGACTAGCCTACACAGATACGCAGTATTTT. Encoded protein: CASRAGLAYTDTQYF.

CDR3 in DNA: TGTGCCAGCAAATATCAGGGCGGTGGCACTGAAGCTTTCTTT. This encodes CASKYQGGGTEAFF. The chain has TRBV27 and TRBJ1-1; D may be TRBD1 (5 bases). The CDR3 runs 14 residues. The ends were cut back, 7 bases at V and 4 bases at J, with 16 bases in the middle. Germline CDR1 reads MNHEY; CDR2 reads SMNVEV (reference sequence).

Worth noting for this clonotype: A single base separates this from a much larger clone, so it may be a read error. The CDR3 nucleotides read TGCAGTGCTAGAGAATCCAGCGGGGGGGCCACAGATACGCAGTATTTT. Translation gives CSARESSGGATDTQYF. The chain couples TRBV20-1 to TRBJ2-3; 10 nucleotides align to TRBD2. Germline V lookup: CDR1 DFQATT, CDR2 SNEGSKA (reference sequence). The CDR3 is 16 amino acids. Losses at the gene ends were 0 bases for V and 2 bases for J; bases not matched to a gene: 5.

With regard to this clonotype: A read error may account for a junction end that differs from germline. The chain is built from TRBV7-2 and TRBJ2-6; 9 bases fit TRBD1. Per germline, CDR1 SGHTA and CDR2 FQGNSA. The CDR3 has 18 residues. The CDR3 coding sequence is TGTGCCAGCAGCTTAGGGGGACAGGGTTACTCTGGGGCCAACGTCCTGCCTTTC. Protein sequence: CASSLGGQGYSGANVLPF.

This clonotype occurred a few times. The CDR3 is CASSGNQETQYF. Here the CDR3 DNA reads TGCGCCAGCAGTGGTAACCAAGAGACCCAGTACTTC. This chain joins TRBV10-2 and TRBJ2-5; no firm D call. The germline V and J ends were trimmed by 4 bases and 0 bases, with 3 bases remaining between them. The CDR3 totals 12 residues. CDR1 WSHSY and CDR2 SAAADI come from the germline V gene.

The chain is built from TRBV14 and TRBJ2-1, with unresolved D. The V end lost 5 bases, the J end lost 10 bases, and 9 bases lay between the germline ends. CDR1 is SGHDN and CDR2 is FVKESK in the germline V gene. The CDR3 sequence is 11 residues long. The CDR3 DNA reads TGTGCCAGCAGCACATCCCAGGAGCAGTTCTTC. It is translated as CASSTSQEQFF.

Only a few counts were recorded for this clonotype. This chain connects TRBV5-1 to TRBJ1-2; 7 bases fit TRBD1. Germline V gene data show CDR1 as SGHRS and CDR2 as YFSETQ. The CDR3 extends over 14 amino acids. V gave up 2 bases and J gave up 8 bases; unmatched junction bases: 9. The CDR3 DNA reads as TGCGCCAGCAGCTTCGGTCAGACAGGGAACGGCTACACCTTC. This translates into CASSFGQTGNGYTF.

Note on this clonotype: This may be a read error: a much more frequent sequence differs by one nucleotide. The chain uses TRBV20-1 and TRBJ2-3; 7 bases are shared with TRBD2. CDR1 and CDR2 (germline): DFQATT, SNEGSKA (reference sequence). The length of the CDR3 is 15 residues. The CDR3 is CGARDSAGVEDTQYF. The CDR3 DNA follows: TGCGGTGCTAGAGATTCGGCGGGAGTCGAGGATACGCAGTATTTT.

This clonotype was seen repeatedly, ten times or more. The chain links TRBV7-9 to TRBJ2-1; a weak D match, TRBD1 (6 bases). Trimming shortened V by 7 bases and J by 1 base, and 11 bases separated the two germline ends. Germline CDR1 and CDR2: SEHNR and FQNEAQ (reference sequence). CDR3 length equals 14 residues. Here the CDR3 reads CASNSQGSYNEQFF. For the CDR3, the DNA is TGTGCCAGCAACTCACAGGGATCCTACAATGAGCAGTTCTTC.

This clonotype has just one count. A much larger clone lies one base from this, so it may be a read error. The chain's CDR3 is CASSSAGYNEQSF. As DNA, the CDR3 is TGTGCCAGTTCCTCGGCGGGGTACAATGAGCAGTCCTTC. V and J are TRBV19 and TRBJ2-1; a possible D gene is TRBD2 (6 bases). The CDR3 runs 13 residues. Per germline, CDR1 LNHDA and CDR2 SQIVND (reference sequence).

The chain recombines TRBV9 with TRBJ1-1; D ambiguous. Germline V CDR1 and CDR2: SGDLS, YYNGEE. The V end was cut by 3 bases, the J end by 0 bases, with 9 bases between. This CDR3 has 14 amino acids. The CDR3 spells CASSASFMNTEAFF. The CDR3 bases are TGTGCCAGCAGCGCCAGTTTTATGAACACTGAAGCTTTCTTT.

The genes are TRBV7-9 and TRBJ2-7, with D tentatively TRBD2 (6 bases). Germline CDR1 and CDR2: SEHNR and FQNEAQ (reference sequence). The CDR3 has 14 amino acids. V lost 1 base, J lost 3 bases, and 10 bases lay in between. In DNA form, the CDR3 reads TGTGCCAGCAGCTTAGGGTGGGAGGACTACGAGCAGTACTTC. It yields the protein CASSLGWEDYEQYF. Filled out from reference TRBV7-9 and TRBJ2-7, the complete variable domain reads DTGVSQNPRHKITKRGQNVTFRCDPISEHNRLYWYRQTLGQGPEFLTYFQNEAQLEKSRLLSDRFSAERPKGSFSTLEIQRTEQGDSAMYLCASSLGWEDYEQYFGPGTRLTVT.

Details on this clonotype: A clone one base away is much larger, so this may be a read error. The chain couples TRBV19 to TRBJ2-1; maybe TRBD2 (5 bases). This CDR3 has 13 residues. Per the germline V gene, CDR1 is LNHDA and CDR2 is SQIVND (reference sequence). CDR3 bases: TGTGCCAGTGGTATGGGGAGTTTGAATGAGCAGTTCTTC. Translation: CASGMGSLNEQFF.

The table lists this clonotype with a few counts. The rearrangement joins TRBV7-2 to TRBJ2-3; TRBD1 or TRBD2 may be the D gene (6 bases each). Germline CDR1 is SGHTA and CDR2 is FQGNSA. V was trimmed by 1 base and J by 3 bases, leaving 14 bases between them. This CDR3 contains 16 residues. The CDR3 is CASSLVLGGVTDTQYF. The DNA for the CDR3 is TGTGCCAGCAGCTTAGTTCTGGGGGGCGTAACAGATACGCAGTATTTT.

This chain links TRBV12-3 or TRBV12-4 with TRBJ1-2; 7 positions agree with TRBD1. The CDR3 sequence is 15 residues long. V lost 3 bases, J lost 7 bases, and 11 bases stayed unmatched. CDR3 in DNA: TGTGCCAGCAGTTTGGGGCAGGGGGATTATTCTGGCTACACCTTC. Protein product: CASSLGQGDYSGYTF.